This TCR beta chain was found in a study of glioma-infiltrating T cells after dendritic cell vaccination. Turning to the study itself: At biweekly intervals, patients got three intradermal dendritic cell vaccine injections.

CDR1 and CDR2 from the germline V gene are SGHVS and FQNEAQ. The CDR3 runs to 12 residues. V dropped 2 bases and J dropped 2 bases, with 4 bases sitting between them. Time point defined: after dendritic cell vaccination, including at tumor progression/relapse. Up to about 2 ug genomic DNA was used for TCRB CDR3 amplification. Libraries were prepared by immunoSEQ multiplex PCR; TCRdb keeps only in-frame clonotypes and omits some of them. The table has approximately 92,000 clones, about 85% seen once. This receptor was taken from a human donor with glioblastoma. V is TRBV7-8 and J is TRBJ2-7, with D uncertain. Sequences were derived from blood, sampled after dendritic cell vaccination. The CDR3 nucleotides are TGTGCCAGCAGCTTACTCGCCTACGAGCAGTACTTC. It is translated as CASSLLAYEQYF.